The next 21 T cell receptor beta chains were all read from a single sample in a study of CD8+ T cells in alopecia areata. Sequencing used cDNA as its template, made by extracting RNA and reverse transcribing it. The repertoire was sequenced with immunoSEQ multiplex PCR; TCRdb's copy has only in-frame clones and lacks some. Of about 150,000 clones listed, about three fifths are singletons. Treatment reported: oral pan-JAK inhibitor, 5-10 mg twice daily. The sample in question was CD4+ T cells sorted from blood, obtained at week 4, from a patient treated with tofacitinib. Source of these receptors: a human donor with alopecia areata.

The V and J genes are TRBV30 and TRBJ2-7; 8 bases fit TRBD1. Looked up from germline, CDR1 is GTSNPN and CDR2 is SVGIG (reference sequence). V was clipped by 4 bases and J by 2 bases; unmatched bases: 10. This CDR3 is 15 amino acids long. This CDR3 is CAWTKVDRDPYEQYF. CDR3 DNA: TGTGCCTGGACTAAGGTGGACAGGGATCCCTACGAGCAGTACTTC.

This clone was counted a single time. The chain has TRBV5-1 and TRBJ1-1, with D possibly being TRBD1 (5 bases). Between the trimmed V and J ends, which lost 4 bases and 3 bases, there was a span of 16 bases. This CDR3 is 15 amino acids long. Germline V gene data show CDR1 as SGHRS and CDR2 as YFSETQ. CDR3 sequence reads: CASSGDGATYTEAFF. CDR3 nucleotide sequence: TGCGCCAGCAGCGGGGATGGGGCCACTTACACTGAAGCTTTCTTT. The full variable domain, completed using reference TRBV5-1 and TRBJ1-1, is KAGVTQTPRYLIKTRGQQVTLSCSPISGHRSVSWYQQTPGQGLQFLFEYFSETQRNKGNFPGRFSGRQFSNSRSEMNVSTLELGDSALYLCASSGDGATYTEAFFGQGTRLTVV.

The chain uses TRBV5-4 and TRBJ2-3; possibly TRBD1 or TRBD2 for D (5 bases each). Trimming took 1 base from V and 6 from J, leaving 18 bases between them. The CDR3 totals 16 residues. Germline V gene sequence: CDR1 SGHNT, CDR2 YYREEE (reference sequence). The CDR3 DNA follows: TGTGCCAGCAGCTTGTCGGGATCAGGGATGATTGATACGCAGTATTTT. Translation: CASSLSGSGMIDTQYF. Based on the CDR3 plus reference TRBV5-4 and TRBJ2-3, the full variable domain is ETGVTQSPTHLIKTRGQQVTLRCSSQSGHNTVSWYQQALGQGPQFIFQYYREEENGRGNFPPRFSGLQFPNYSSELNVNALELDDSALYLCASSLSGSGMIDTQYFGPGTRLTVL.

The V gene is TRBV5-1, the J gene TRBJ2-3; D is ambiguous. CDR1 and CDR2 (germline): SGHRS, YFSETQ. The CDR3 length is 14 residues. V lost 5 bases to trimming and J lost 0 bases, with 10 bases between them. CDR3 DNA sequence: TGCGCCAGCAGGAACAGTACTAGCACAGATACGCAGTATTTT. Translating gives CASRNSTSTDTQYF.

The rearrangement links TRBV29-1 to TRBJ2-5; no clear D. Germline CDR1 reads SQVTM; CDR2 reads ANQGSEA. The CDR3 is 11 residues long. Trimming removed 3 bases at V and 1 base at J, with 3 bases between. CDR3 sequence reads: CSVDSQETQYF. CDR3 sequence (DNA): TGCAGCGTTGACTCCCAAGAGACCCAGTACTTC.

The chain uses TRBV11-2 and TRBJ2-5; D possibly matches TRBD1 or TRBD2 (5 bases each). Trimming stripped 5 bases from V and 4 bases from J, with 17 bases between. The CDR3 spans 15 residues. Germline CDR1 is SGHAT and CDR2 is FQNNGV. The CDR3 nucleotides read TGTGCCAGCAGCCCCGCCAATGGGGGTGGAGAGACCCAGTACTTC. This codes for CASSPANGGGETQYF.

CDR3 in DNA: TGTGCCAGCAGCCCCCAGGTGGCAGATCAGCCCCAGCATTTT. It yields the protein CASSPQVADQPQHF. The chain couples TRBV7-2 to TRBJ1-5, with D hard to call. Germline V gene sequence: CDR1 SGHTA, CDR2 FQGNSA. The germline V and J ends were trimmed by 5 bases and 5 bases, with 13 bases remaining between them. The CDR3 length is 14 residues.

A few counts support this clone. The V call is TRBV5-1, the J call TRBJ1-1; D is uncertain. Germline lookup yields CDR1 SGHRS and CDR2 YFSETQ. The V end was cut by 0 bases, the J end by 0 bases, with 6 bases between. The CDR3 loop spans 14 amino acids. In nucleotides, the CDR3 is TGCGCCAGCAGCTTGGAACCACTGAACACTGAAGCTTTCTTT. Its translation: CASSLEPLNTEAFF. Using reference TRBV5-1 and TRBJ1-1 for the parts outside the CDR3, the full variable domain is KAGVTQTPRYLIKTRGQQVTLSCSPISGHRSVSWYQQTPGQGLQFLFEYFSETQRNKGNFPGRFSGRQFSNSRSEMNVSTLELGDSALYLCASSLEPLNTEAFFGQGTRLTVV.

Note on this clone: The sample contains more than one DNA sequence encoding this CDR3. V usage is TRBV15 and J usage is TRBJ1-6; no firm D call. This CDR3 spans 13 amino acids. CDR1 is LNHNV, CDR2 YYDKDF, per germline (reference sequence). Trimming cost V 0 bases and J 6 bases, with 3 bases left between them. Here the CDR3 reads CATSRDPNSPLHF. The CDR3 coding sequence is TGTGCCACCAGCAGAGATCCTAATTCACCCCTCCACTTT.

This clone has a handful of counts. V usage is TRBV7-8 and J usage is TRBJ2-3; D is ambiguous. The CDR3 contains 19 residues. The germline V gene encodes CDR1 SGHVS and CDR2 FQNEAQ. The V and J ends lost 1 base and 5 bases respectively, with 25 bases between them. In DNA, the CDR3 is TGTGCCAGCAGCTTAGTATGGGGTAGCCGGCCCCGACAAAGAGATACGCAGTATTTT. This translates into CASSLVWGSRPRQRDTQYF.

This chain uses TRBV29-1 with TRBJ1-1, with 9 bases identical to TRBD1. CDR3 length: 14 residues. V gave up 8 bases and J gave up 0 bases; unmatched junction bases: 7. Germline CDR1 is SQVTM and CDR2 is ANQGSEA. The CDR3 coding sequence is TGCAGCAGTCCCGGGACAGGGTTGAACACTGAAGCTTTCTTT. Translated: CSSPGTGLNTEAFF.

The CDR3 DNA reads as TGCGCCAGCAGCCGCCAACGGGGGAGCTCCTACAATGAGCAGTTCTTC. Translation gives CASSRQRGSSYNEQFF. The V and J genes are TRBV4-3 and TRBJ2-1, with D tentatively TRBD2 (6 bases). Trimming shortened V by 4 bases and J by 0 bases, and 13 bases separated the two germline ends. The CDR3 loop spans 16 amino acids. The germline V gene encodes CDR1 LGHNA and CDR2 YSLEER.

The V gene is TRBV18, the J gene TRBJ1-1; 8 bases line up with TRBD1. CDR1 is KGHSH, CDR2 LQKENI, per germline. Trimming removed 0 bases from V and 6 bases from J; junction bases left unmatched: 3. The CDR3 has 14 residues. The CDR3 DNA reads as TGTGCCAGCTCACCACCGCAGACAGGGGCTGAAGCTTTCTTT. Encoded protein: CASSPPQTGAEAFF.

The gene calls are TRBV29-1 and TRBJ2-4; perhaps D is TRBD1 or TRBD2 (5 bases each). The germline V gene has CDR1 SQVTM and CDR2 ANQGSEA. Trimming took 1 base from V and 8 from J, leaving 9 bases between them. The CDR3 has 12 residues. The chain's CDR3 is CSVEVGPDIQYF. The CDR3 DNA follows: TGCAGCGTTGAAGTGGGACCTGACATTCAGTACTTC.

This clone was seen only a few times. This chain connects TRBV2 to TRBJ2-1; D is perhaps TRBD2 (6 bases). The germline CDR1 and CDR2 sequences are SNHLY and FYNNEI. This CDR3 spans 14 amino acids. Trimming cost V 7 bases and J 4 bases, with 14 bases left between them. The CDR3 spells CASTIGGFYNEQFF. The CDR3 nucleotides read TGTGCCAGCACAATTGGAGGGTTTTACAATGAGCAGTTCTTC.

The gene calls are TRBV7-2 and TRBJ2-7, with 15 bases fitting TRBD2. This CDR3 comprises 15 residues. V lost 5 bases, J lost 3 bases, and 2 bases stayed unmatched. Germline V gene data show CDR1 as SGHTA and CDR2 as FQGNSA. This CDR3 is CASSPGLAGGYEQYF. CDR3 DNA: TGTGCCAGCAGCCCGGGACTAGCGGGGGGCTACGAGCAGTACTTC.

The table lists this clone with a few counts. V and J are TRBV7-9 and TRBJ2-1, with 12 bases identical to TRBD2. Germline assignment: CDR1 SEHNR and CDR2 FQNEAQ (reference sequence). J lost 10 bases, V lost 3 bases, and 10 bases had no gene match. The CDR3 contains 16 residues. This chain's CDR3 is CASSFSASGGASEQFF. The CDR3 coding sequence is TGTGCCAGCAGCTTCTCGGCTAGCGGGGGGGCATCCGAGCAGTTCTTC.

The chain recombines TRBV2 with TRBJ1-2; no firm D call. Trimming took off 0 bases at V and 7 bases at J, with 15 bases between the two ends. The CDR3 covers 15 residues. CDR1 and CDR2 (germline): SNHLY, FYNNEI. CDR3 sequence reads: CASSEALEGKGGYTF. The CDR3 bases are TGTGCCAGCAGTGAAGCGCTGGAGGGTAAGGGTGGCTACACCTTC.

The chain uses TRBV7-9 and TRBJ2-7; 9 nucleotides agree with TRBD2. CDR1 SEHNR and CDR2 FQNEAQ come from the germline V gene (reference sequence). The CDR3 length is 16 residues. The trim removed 2 bases at V and 1 base at J, leaving 6 bases unmatched. CDR3 protein: CASSLHLSGGSYEQYF. In DNA, the CDR3 is TGTGCCAGCAGCTTACATCTAAGCGGGGGGTCCTACGAGCAGTACTTC.

Only one count was recorded for this clone. Other DNA sequences of this sample code for an identical CDR3. CDR3 sequence: CSGTSGGETQYF. DNA of the CDR3: TGCAGCGGGACTAGCGGGGGCGAGACCCAGTACTTC. The chain links TRBV29-1 to TRBJ2-5, with 13 bases that match TRBD2. V dropped 7 bases and J dropped 5; count of bases not matched to a gene: 1. Germline-derived CDR1 and CDR2 are SQVTM and ANQGSEA. The length of the CDR3 is 12 residues.

The J gene is TRBJ1-2, the V gene TRBV9; unclear D gene. Trimming removed 2 bases at V and 2 bases at J, with 10 bases between. Germline lookup yields CDR1 SGDLS and CDR2 YYNGEE. The CDR3 contains 14 residues. The CDR3 nucleotides are TGTGCCAGCAGCGTCAGACCGGGGAACTATGGCTACACCTTC. Translation gives CASSVRPGNYGYTF.